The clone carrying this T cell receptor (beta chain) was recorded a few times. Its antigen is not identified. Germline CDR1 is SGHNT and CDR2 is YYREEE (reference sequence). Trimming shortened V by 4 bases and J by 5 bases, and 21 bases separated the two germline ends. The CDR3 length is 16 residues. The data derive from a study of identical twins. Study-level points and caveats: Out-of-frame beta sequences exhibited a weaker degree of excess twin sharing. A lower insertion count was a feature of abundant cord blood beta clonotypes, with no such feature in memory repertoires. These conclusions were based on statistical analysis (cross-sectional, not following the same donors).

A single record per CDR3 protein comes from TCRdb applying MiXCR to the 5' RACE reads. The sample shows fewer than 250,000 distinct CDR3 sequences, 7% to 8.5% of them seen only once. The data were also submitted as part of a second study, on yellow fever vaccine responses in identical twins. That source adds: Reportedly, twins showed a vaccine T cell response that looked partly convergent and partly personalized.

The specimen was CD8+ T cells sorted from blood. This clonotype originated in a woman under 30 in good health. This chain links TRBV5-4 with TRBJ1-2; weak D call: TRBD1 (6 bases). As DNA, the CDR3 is TGTGCCAGCAGCCCGGCGGACCAGGGGCTTTTTTATGGCTACACCTTC. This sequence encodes CASSPADQGLFYGYTF.